This T cell receptor beta chain was obtained from a study of human T cells and chemical hapten exposure. Study results and caveats: No change in TCRs above 1 in 1000 frequency was produced by DPC sensitization.

This clonotype was picked up a small number of times. Antigen unknown. The CDR3 is made up of 17 amino acids. V lost 2 bases and J lost 2, with 16 bases in between. CDR1 and CDR2 from the germline V gene are LGHNA and YNFKEQ. As to time point: healthy volunteer bleed at 6 weeks. Unfractionated whole blood was the source from which total RNA was extracted. TCRdb passed the RACE reads through MiXCR, listing each CDR3 protein once. There are some 31,000 distinct CDR3 sequences in the sample; less than 6% occur only once, and 9.5% to 15% lies in the top ten. The sequence derives from a human donor in good health. Some clones in this sample may be carry-over from other donors' samples. The genes are TRBV4-2 and TRBJ1-5; tentative D call: TRBD1 (6 bases). Sequences were obtained from whole blood. CDR3 nucleotide sequence: TGTGCCAGCAGCCAAAGGGGGGGGGGCCGAGGCAATCAGCCCCAGCATTTT. It is translated as CASSQRGGGRGNQPQHF.